A selection of T cell receptor beta chains follows, all from one sample in a study of a mutant IDH1 vaccine in newly diagnosed glioma. These receptors lack a known antigen. The protocol was immunoSEQ multiplex PCR, while the TCRdb copy is restricted to in-frame clones and leaves out a portion. The sample lists about 36,000 clones, 80% occurring once. This specimen consisted of peripheral blood mononuclear cells (PBMCs), obtained from a glioma patient whose treatment included an IDH1 peptide vaccine. The receptors were sampled from a woman aged 25-40 years with glioma. Some clones in this sample may be carry-over from other donors' samples. Both conserved end residues are part of each CDR3. A D gene is named only where the DNA matches it firmly. Part of the rows lack a size; the others show once, few, many or a class for expanded clones.

clone size,D gene,J gene,V gene,CDR3 protein,CDR3 DNA
-,-,TRBJ2-3,TRBV7-9,CASSLDKTTDTQYF,TGTGCCAGCAGCTTGGACAAGACCACAGATACGCAGTATTTT
-,TRBD2,TRBJ2-7,TRBV5-1,CASSPRAGDYEQYF,TGCGCCAGCAGCCCGCGAGCGGGAGACTACGAGCAGTACTTC
-,TRBD1,TRBJ1-1,TRBV18,CASSQGGTGNTEAFF,TGTGCCAGCTCACAAGGGGGGACAGGGAACACTGAAGCTTTCTTT
-,-,TRBJ2-6,TRBV18,CASSQNRAPGANVLTF,TGTGCCAGCTCACAGAACAGGGCTCCTGGGGCCAACGTCCTGACTTTC
-,-,TRBJ1-2,TRBV5-4,CASSEDGKANYGYTF,TGTGCCAGCAGCGAGGACGGTAAAGCTAACTATGGCTACACCTTC
-,-,TRBJ2-3,TRBV5-1,CASSGPGHSSTDTQYF,TGCGCCAGCAGCGGCCCGGGACACTCTAGCACAGATACGCAGTATTTT
-,-,TRBJ2-5,TRBV30,CAWSVQQETQYF,TGTGCCTGGAGTGTACAGCAAGAGACCCAGTACTTC
medium-sized,TRBD2,TRBJ2-2,TRBV19,CASSQPSGRRTGELFF,TGTGCCAGTAGTCAACCTAGCGGGAGGAGGACCGGGGAGCTGTTTTTT
-,-,TRBJ2-1,TRBV7-9,CASSLGLPEQFF,TGTGCCAGCAGCTTAGGGCTCCCTGAGCAGTTCTTC
-,TRBD1,TRBJ2-1,TRBV7-9,CASSLVRGQLVYEQFF,TGTGCCAGCAGCTTAGTACGGGGACAGTTGGTCTATGAGCAGTTCTTC
-,-,TRBJ1-1,TRBV7-9,CATPDGTNTEAFF,TGTGCCACCCCAGACGGAACGAACACTGAAGCTTTCTTT
-,TRBD1,TRBJ1-1,TRBV28,CASEGVLGTGDTEAFF,TGTGCCAGCGAGGGGGTTCTCGGGACAGGGGACACTGAAGCTTTCTTT
-,TRBD1,TRBJ1-4,TRBV7-9,CASSAPDRGEEKLFF,TGTGCCAGCAGCGCTCCCGACAGGGGCGAGGAAAAACTGTTTTTT
-,TRBD1,TRBJ2-7,TRBV5-4,CASSLSGTAIYEQYF,TGTGCCAGCAGCTTGTCCGGGACAGCAATTTACGAGCAGTACTTC
-,TRBD2,TRBJ2-1,TRBV5-6,CASRSPGLDSVDEQFF,TGTGCCAGCAGATCCCCGGGACTAGATTCAGTCGATGAGCAGTTCTTC
few,TRBD2,TRBJ2-1,TRBV7-2,CASSLGGSEQFF,TGTGCCAGCAGCTTAGGCGGGAGTGAGCAGTTCTTC
-,-,TRBJ2-4,TRBV30,CAWGRGAKNIQYF,TGTGCCTGGGGCAGGGGAGCCAAAAACATTCAGTACTTC
few,TRBD2,TRBJ2-2,TRBV28,CASSFSLLGAGANTGELFF,TGTGCCAGCAGTTTCTCACTCCTCGGAGCGGGGGCGAACACCGGGGAGCTGTTTTTT
-,TRBD2,TRBJ2-6,TRBV4-1,CASSLRLGGAGANVLTF,TGCGCCAGCAGCCTACGGCTGGGAGGGGCTGGGGCCAACGTCCTGACTTTC
-,-,TRBJ1-2,TRBV23-1,CASSRGQRGGNYGYTF,TGCGCCAGCTCCCGGGGTCAAAGAGGGGGAAACTATGGCTACACCTTC
-,TRBD2,TRBJ2-5,TRBV5-1,CASSSVAGGPSEETQYF,TGCGCCAGCAGCTCAGTAGCGGGAGGGCCCTCAGAGGAGACCCAGTACTTC
-,-,TRBJ2-6,TRBV5-1,CASSRQGESGANVLTF,TGCGCCAGCAGCAGACAAGGTGAATCTGGGGCCAACGTCCTGACTTTC
-,-,TRBJ1-5,TRBV19,CASRRKGSHSNQPQHF,TGTGCCAGTAGAAGGAAAGGGTCTCATAGCAATCAGCCCCAGCATTTT
-,TRBD1,TRBJ1-4,TRBV29-1,CSVVDRGNEKLFF,TGCAGCGTTGTGGACAGGGGGAATGAAAAACTGTTTTTT
-,-,TRBJ2-1,TRBV10-2,CASSGGVEGYNEQFF,TGCGCCAGCAGTGGGGGCGTGGAGGGCTACAATGAGCAGTTCTTC
-,-,TRBJ2-7,TRBV9,CASSVGDHEQYF,TGTGCCAGCAGCGTCGGGGACCACGAGCAGTACTTC
-,-,TRBJ2-7,TRBV5-6,CASSLVGTVYEQYF,TGTGCCAGCAGCTTGGTGGGGACGGTCTACGAGCAGTACTTC
-,-,TRBJ1-1,TRBV10-3,CATCSGTAYTEAFF,TGTGCCACCTGCTCCGGGACGGCCTACACTGAAGCTTTCTTT
-,-,TRBJ2-1,TRBV7-9,CASSFLNEQFF,TGTGCCAGCAGCTTTTTAAATGAGCAGTTCTTC
-,TRBD1,TRBJ1-2,TRBV6-5,CASSYLTGALGYTF,TGTGCCAGCAGTTACCTGACAGGGGCGCTCGGCTACACCTTC
once,-,TRBJ2-3,TRBV19,CASSMVGVRTDTQYF,TGTGCCAGTAGTATGGTAGGGGTTCGCACAGATACGCAGTATTTT
-,-,TRBJ2-1,TRBV4-2,CASSQEARVQFF,TGTGCCAGCAGCCAAGAAGCTAGAGTGCAGTTCTTC
-,-,TRBJ2-5,TRBV27,CASSFTGRETQYF,TGTGCCAGCAGTTTCACAGGGAGAGAGACCCAGTACTTC